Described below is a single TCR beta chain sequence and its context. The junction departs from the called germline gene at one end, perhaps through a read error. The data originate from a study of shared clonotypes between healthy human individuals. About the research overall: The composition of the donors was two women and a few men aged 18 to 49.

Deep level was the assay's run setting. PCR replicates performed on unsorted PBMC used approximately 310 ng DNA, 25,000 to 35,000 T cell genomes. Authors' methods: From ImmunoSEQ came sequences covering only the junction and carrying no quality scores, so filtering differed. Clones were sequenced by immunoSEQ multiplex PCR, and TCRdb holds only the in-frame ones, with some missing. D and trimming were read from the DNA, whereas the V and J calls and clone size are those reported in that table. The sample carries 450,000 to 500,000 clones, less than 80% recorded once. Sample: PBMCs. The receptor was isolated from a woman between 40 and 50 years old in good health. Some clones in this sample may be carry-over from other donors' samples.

The CDR3 DNA reads TGTGCTAGCAGCTTAGGGGGGCTAGCGGGAGGGGAGACCCAGTACTTC. It is translated as CASSLGGLAGGETQYF. The chain is built from TRBV7-7 and TRBJ2-5; 12 bases match TRBD2. The CDR3 sequence is 16 residues long. Germline V gene sequence: CDR1 SSHAT, CDR2 FNYEAQ (reference sequence).